The text below deals with one T cell receptor (beta chain). Trimming stripped 5 bases from V and 4 bases from J, with 14 bases between. Germline lookup yields CDR1 SEHNR and CDR2 FQNEAQ (reference sequence). The length of the CDR3 is 14 residues. This sample was included in a study of blood T cell repertoires in COVID-19. Study-wide context: The analysed material was cDNA or gDNA that came from T cells, B-cell-depleted T cells, or PBMCs.

Source study methods: By means of reference gene primer amplification, nucleated cell counts were estimated. TCRdb keeps only in-frame clones here, not all; method: immunoSEQ multiplex PCR. The V and J calls and the clone size are those of that table, but D and trimming were determined from the DNA. The sample lists 73,000 or so clones; around 90% were seen once. The sequence was collected from a human donor with active COVID-19. The donor label of this sample is uncertain. The chain has TRBV7-9 and TRBJ1-1, with D perhaps TRBD1 (6 bases). The sequenced material came from peripheral blood. This CDR3 is CASSKTGRGTEAFF. The CDR3, as DNA: TGTGCCAGCAGCAAAACAGGGAGGGGCACTGAAGCTTTCTTT.